This TCR beta chain was profiled in a study of blood T cell repertoires in COVID-19. Background on the study: Material from acute and convalescent COVID-19 was sourced from the United States, Italy and Spain. The analysed material was cDNA or gDNA that came from T cells, B-cell-depleted T cells, or PBMCs.

Seattle patients were enrolled while actively infected and followed longitudinally. Original processing notes: Reference gene primer amplification gave nucleated cell count estimates. Clones were sequenced by immunoSEQ multiplex PCR, and TCRdb holds only the in-frame ones, with some missing. For V, J and clone size, that table is used; D and trimming come from the DNA. The data hold about 360,000 clones, with 86% observed a single time. CDR1 is SGHAT, CDR2 FQDESV, per germline (reference sequence). The CDR3 loop spans 17 amino acids. The V and J ends lost 0 bases and 0 bases, in that order; junction bases with no gene match: 7.

This receptor was taken from a woman between 55 and 75 years old with COVID-19, enrolled during active disease. The sequenced sample consisted of peripheral blood. The V and J genes are TRBV11-1 and TRBJ1-1; 7 bases line up with TRBD1. The CDR3 coding sequence is TGTGCCAGCAGCTTAGCGGGACAGATTAATATGAACACTGAAGCTTTCTTT. The encoded protein is CASSLAGQINMNTEAFF.